This T cell receptor beta chain was found in a study of T cell responses to AZD1222 COVID-19 vaccine. Study-wide findings and caveats: Researchers report vaccine-associated CD4 TCRs spanning spike, with dominance at 160-218 and 743-854. Only 5 or 6 AZD1222 recipients were seropositive at baseline.

Method: immunoSEQ multiplex PCR; TCRdb's copy keeps in-frame clones and lacks some. The repertoire holds about 120,000 clones, with approximately 86% as singletons. Regarding this clone: Antigen: not known.

Sequencing used peripheral blood, obtained 28 days after the second AZD1222 dose. This TCR was recovered from an adult who received the AZD1222 COVID-19 vaccine.

This CDR3 is CASSRRPQGDTEAFF. In DNA form, the CDR3 reads TGTGCCAGCTCCCGGAGACCTCAGGGGGACACTGAAGCTTTCTTT. The gene calls are TRBV6-5 and TRBJ1-1; 7 bases are a match to TRBD1. CDR3 length: 15 residues. The germline V gene encodes CDR1 MNHEY and CDR2 SVGAGI. Germline trimming cut 8 bases from V and 3 bases from J; bases unmatched to any gene: 12.